The T cell receptor (beta chain) described here comes from a study of Ad26.COV2.S vaccination and SARS-CoV-2 variants. At the level of the study: Ad26.COV2.S given intramuscularly, once or twice 56 days apart. General study results and limits: Vaccine and placebo recipients had similar non-spike TCR breadth.

The CDR3 sequence is 14 residues long. Germline values: CDR1 SQVTM, CDR2 ANQGSEA. V shed 6 bases and J shed 4 bases, with 17 bases lying between them. As to treatment: some 20 received Ad26.COV2.S at low or high dose, single or two shots; 5 received placebo; per-sample allocation not given. Day 63 after the first vaccine or placebo injection was the time point for sampling. Regarding this clone: What it binds is unknown.

Assay used: immunoSEQ multiplex PCR; TCRdb lists only in-frame clones, some missing. Of approximately 420,000 clones listed, about nine tenths were seen once; the top ten hold 3.5%. The sequence came from a person aged 18 to 65 who received the Ad26.COV2.S COVID-19 vaccine or a placebo. The starting material was peripheral blood, obtained in a trial of Ad26.COV2.S vaccine versus placebo. V is TRBV29-1 and J is TRBJ2-3; D not resolved. The CDR3 DNA is TGCAGCGTCGGACGTGGTCCACGGGCAGATACGCAGTATTTT. This translates into CSVGRGPRADTQYF.